The 2 T cell receptor beta chains below were found in one sample sequenced in a study of shared clonotypes between healthy human individuals. Method: immunoSEQ multiplex PCR; TCRdb's copy keeps in-frame clones and lacks some. Here the sample spans about 1.4 million clones, approximately 96% being singletons. The sample taken for sequencing was naive CD4+ T cells sorted from blood. The sample's subset: CD45RA+ positively selected. The receptor source for this set is a man aged 30 to 39 in good health.

The rearrangement uses TRBV5-1 and TRBJ2-7, with D perhaps matching TRBD1 or TRBD2 (6 bases each). CDR3 size: 14 residues. Germline assignment: CDR1 SGHRS and CDR2 YFSETQ. The germline V and J ends were trimmed by 7 bases and 7 bases, with 21 bases remaining between them. The CDR3 DNA sequence: TGCGCCAGCTCCCGACTAGGGGGAGTGGAAGAGCAGTACTTC. Translating it yields CASSRLGGVEEQYF.

This clone occurred once. This rearrangement joins TRBV7-2 to TRBJ2-7; D perhaps matches TRBD1 (6 bases). The germline V gene encodes CDR1 SGHTA and CDR2 FQGNSA. This CDR3 spans 14 amino acids. V gave up 4 bases and J gave up 0 bases, with 10 bases separating them. In DNA form, the CDR3 reads TGTGCCAGCAGCTCAAACAGGGTCTCCTACGAGCAGTACTTC. Translated: CASSSNRVSYEQYF.